This is a list of T cell receptor beta chains from one sample in a study of blood T cell repertoires in COVID-19. The protocol was immunoSEQ multiplex PCR, while the TCRdb copy is restricted to in-frame clones and leaves out a portion. The table shows 120,000 to 150,000 clones, with 65% to 80% occurring only once. Sequencing input: peripheral blood. The receptors here all came from a man between 60 and 75 years old with acute or convalescent COVID-19. Each CDR3 is given with its conserved first and last residue. Fields, in order: D gene, J gene, clone size, V gene, CDR3 DNA, CDR3 protein. A D gene is named only where the DNA matches it firmly. Clone size is given for some rows only: seen once, a few or many times, or a class if the clone is expanded.

. | TRBJ2-3 | . | TRBV19 | TGTGCCAGTAGTATTAGCAGCAGCACAGATACGCAGTATTTT | CASSISSSTDTQYF
. | TRBJ1-5 | . | TRBV24-1 | TGTGCCACCAGTGATAGGGCGGGTAGGCAGCCCCAGCATTTT | CATSDRAGRQPQHF
. | TRBJ1-3 | . | TRBV7-8 | TGTGCCAGCAGCTTAGGAACAAGCTCTGGAAACACCATATATTTT | CASSLGTSSGNTIYF
TRBD1 | TRBJ2-2 | . | TRBV6-6 | TGTGCCAGCAGTCCACAGGGGCCCGGGGAGCTGTTTTTT | CASSPQGPGELFF
TRBD2 | TRBJ2-1 | . | TRBV18 | TGTGCCAGCTCACCACAAACTAGCGGGAGCTCCTACAATGAGCAGTTCTTC | CASSPQTSGSSYNEQFF
. | TRBJ2-1 | . | TRBV5-4 | TGTGCCAGCAGCTTGGGGGGAGACATCAATGAGCAGTTCTTC | CASSLGGDINEQFF
TRBD1 | TRBJ2-7 | . | TRBV28 | TGTGCCAGCCTGGGACAGGTGAGCTCCTACGAGCAGTACTTC | CASLGQVSSYEQYF
TRBD2 | TRBJ2-3 | . | TRBV3-1/TRBV3-2 | TGTGCCAGCAGCCGAGGGACTAGCTGGTTCACAGATACGCAGTATTTT | CASSRGTSWFTDTQYF
. | TRBJ1-1 | . | TRBV19 | TGTGCCAGTATCGGCAGGGGAGAAAGGAACACTGAAGCTTTCTTT | CASIGRGERNTEAFF
TRBD1 | TRBJ2-2 | . | TRBV11-2 | TGTGCCAGCAGCTCTTCGACAGGGGGTGCCGGGGAGCTGTTTTTT | CASSSSTGGAGELFF
. | TRBJ1-1 | . | TRBV10-3 | TGTGCCAGCCGGGGAATCGGTGAAGCTTTCTTT | CASRGIGEAFF
TRBD2 | TRBJ2-2 | . | TRBV28 | TGTGCCAGGAACTGGGGGGAGGGCCCGAGGGGAACCGGTAATCTTTGCACCGGGGAGCTGTTTTTT | CARNWGEGPRGTGNLCTGELFF
. | TRBJ1-1 | . | TRBV5-1 | TGCGCCAGCAGCTGGGAGGTGGGCCGGCCGAACACTGAAGCTTTCTTT | CASSWEVGRPNTEAFF
TRBD1 | TRBJ1-4 | . | TRBV4-2 | TGTGCCAGCAGCCGAACGCCGGGACAGCGTAATGAAAAACTGTTTTTT | CASSRTPGQRNEKLFF
TRBD2 | TRBJ2-7 | once | TRBV6-1 | TGTGCCAGCAGTGACCGAGCGGGGGGGATCCACGAGCAGTACTTC | CASSDRAGGIHEQYF
TRBD1 | TRBJ2-1 | . | TRBV5-4 | TGTGCCAGCAGCTTAGGACAGGGGGCCAGTACCAATGAGCAGTTCTTC | CASSLGQGASTNEQFF
TRBD2 | TRBJ2-4 | few | TRBV2 | TGTGCCAGCAGTGGACTAGCGGGGGCCGGGTTAGCCAAAAACATTCAGTACTTC | CASSGLAGAGLAKNIQYF
TRBD2 | TRBJ2-3 | . | TRBV27 | TGTGCCAGCAACCCTAGCGGAGGTGGGACAGATACGCAGTATTTT | CASNPSGGGTDTQYF
TRBD2 | TRBJ2-1 | . | TRBV7-9 | TGTGCCAGCAGCTTAATAGGTAGCGGGTTCAATGAGCAGTTCTTC | CASSLIGSGFNEQFF
TRBD2 | TRBJ2-2 | . | TRBV10-3 | TGTGCCATCAGCGCTTTCGCCGGGACTACAAACACCGGGGAGCTGTTTTTT | CAISAFAGTTNTGELFF
TRBD2 | TRBJ2-5 | . | TRBV29-1 | TGCAGCGTTGAAGTGGGAGGGGCAGAGACCCAGTACTTC | CSVEVGGAETQYF
. | TRBJ1-5 | . | TRBV28 | TGTGCCAGCAGCCCGACAAACCGGAATCAGCCCCAGCATTTT | CASSPTNRNQPQHF
. | TRBJ1-1 | . | TRBV2 | TGTGCCAGCATAACAGGTGTGGAGAACACTGAAGCTTTCTTT | CASITGVENTEAFF
. | TRBJ2-7 | . | TRBV5-1 | TGCGCCAGCAGCTTGGGTCAGGGGTCCTCCTACGAGCAGTACTTC | CASSLGQGSSYEQYF
TRBD2 | TRBJ2-1 | few | TRBV2 | TGTGCCAGCAGTGAAGTAGGAACTAGCGGCTCCCCGGAGCAGTTCTTC | CASSEVGTSGSPEQFF
. | TRBJ1-2 | . | TRBV4-3 | TGCGCCAGCAGCCAAGCAACAGTTCAGTATGGCTACACCTTC | CASSQATVQYGYTF
TRBD1 | TRBJ1-3 | once | TRBV7-2 | TGTGCCAGCAGCCCCCGGACAGGGGAGATTTGGGGAAACACCATATATTTT | CASSPRTGEIWGNTIYF
. | TRBJ1-6 | many | TRBV27 | TGTGCCAGCAGCCCCGGGACACTGAATTCACCCCTCCACTTT | CASSPGTLNSPLHF
TRBD1 | TRBJ1-6 | . | TRBV15 | TGTGCCACCAGCAGAGGGGGACAGGGACGATCACCCCTCCACTTT | CATSRGGQGRSPLHF
. | TRBJ2-5 | . | TRBV24-1 | TGTGCCACCAGTGACGCGGACTTTCAAGAGACCCAGTACTTC | CATSDADFQETQYF
TRBD1 | TRBJ1-5 | . | TRBV6-6 | TGTGCCAGCAGTACAGGGGTGGCTCAGCCCCAGCATTTT | CASSTGVAQPQHF
TRBD2 | TRBJ2-5 | . | TRBV13 | TGTGCCAGCAGCTTAGGGGGACTAACACAAGAGACCCAGTACTTC | CASSLGGLTQETQYF
TRBD2 | TRBJ2-7 | . | TRBV28 | TGTGCCAGCGGGGCTGGGACTAGCTTTTACGAGCAGTACTTC | CASGAGTSFYEQYF
. | TRBJ2-5 | . | TRBV10-3 | TGTGCCACGCAGGGACTCGAGACCCAGTACTTC | CATQGLETQYF
. | TRBJ2-7 | few | TRBV7-2 | TGTGCCAGCAGCTTAGAGCTAGGCCTCTCCGAGCAGTACTTC | CASSLELGLSEQYF
TRBD2 | TRBJ2-1 | . | TRBV7-2 | TGTGCCAGCAGCCCTACGGGCGCTAGCGGGAGATACAATGAGCAGTTCTTC | CASSPTGASGRYNEQFF
TRBD2 | TRBJ2-1 | . | TRBV20-1 | TGCAGTGCTAGTGGTCCCGGGACTAGTTACAATGAGCAGTTCTTC | CSASGPGTSYNEQFF
. | TRBJ1-1 | . | TRBV29-1 | TGCAGCGTTGAAGCGCTGAGGACTGAAGCTTTCTTT | CSVEALRTEAFF
. | TRBJ1-6 | once | TRBV7-2 | TGTGCCAGCAGCGCCCCGGTGGGGAGAAACTCCTATAATTCACCCCTCCACTTT | CASSAPVGRNSYNSPLHF
TRBD2 | TRBJ2-1 | . | TRBV2 | TGTGCCAGCAGCGGACTAGCGGGAGGTAATGAGCAGTTCTTC | CASSGLAGGNEQFF
. | TRBJ2-7 | . | TRBV30 | TGTGCCTGGGGGGGGTCCAGGGGCCCCTACGAGCAGTACTTC | CAWGGSRGPYEQYF
. | TRBJ1-6 | . | TRBV6-1 | TGTGCCAGCAGTGAAGTCGTCTGGGCCAGCTCCTATAATTCACCCCTCCACTTT | CASSEVVWASSYNSPLHF
TRBD1 | TRBJ1-1 | . | TRBV9 | TGTGCCAGCAGCGTAGGGACAGGAGGGAACACTGAAGCTTTCTTT | CASSVGTGGNTEAFF
TRBD1 | TRBJ1-2 | . | TRBV5-1 | TGCGCCAGCAGCTTGGCCGGGACAGGGGCCGTTAACTATGGCTACACCTTC | CASSLAGTGAVNYGYTF
. | TRBJ2-1 | . | TRBV28 | TGTGCCAGCAGCTTGGTGTTAGCGAGATACAATGAGCAGTTCTTC | CASSLVLARYNEQFF
TRBD1 | TRBJ1-2 | few | TRBV4-1 | TGCGCCAGCAGCCAAGATCTGGACAGGCCCACTAACTATGGCTACACCTTC | CASSQDLDRPTNYGYTF
TRBD1 | TRBJ1-4 | . | TRBV5-1 | TGCGCCAGCAGCTCGACAGGGACCAATGAAAAACTGTTTTTT | CASSSTGTNEKLFF
. | TRBJ1-1 | few | TRBV9 | TGTGCCAGCAGCGTAGGGACTTCCATGAACACTGAAGCTTTCTTT | CASSVGTSMNTEAFF
TRBD2 | TRBJ2-5 | . | TRBV7-2 | TGTGCCAGCAGCTCTAGCGGGAGAGGCTGGCAGACCCAGTACTTC | CASSSSGRGWQTQYF
. | TRBJ1-6 | . | TRBV2 | TGTGCCAGCACGAGAGATGATTCACCCCTCCACTTT | CASTRDDSPLHF
. | TRBJ2-3 | once | TRBV30 | TGTGCCTGGAGGGACTTCTACACAGATACGCAGTATTTT | CAWRDFYTDTQYF